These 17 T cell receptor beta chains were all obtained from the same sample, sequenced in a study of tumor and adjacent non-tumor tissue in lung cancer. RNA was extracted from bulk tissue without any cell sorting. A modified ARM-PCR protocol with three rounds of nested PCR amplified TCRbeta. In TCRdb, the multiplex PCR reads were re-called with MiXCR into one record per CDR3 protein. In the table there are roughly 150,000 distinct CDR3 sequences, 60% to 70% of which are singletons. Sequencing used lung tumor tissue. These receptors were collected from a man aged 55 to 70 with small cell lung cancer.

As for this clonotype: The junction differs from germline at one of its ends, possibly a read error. CDR3 residues: CASSLVFDTKYF. DNA for the CDR3: TGTGCCAGCAGCTTAGTCTTCGATACGAAGTATTTT. The chain carries TRBV11-3 and TRBJ2-3; D not resolved. The CDR3 is 12 amino acids. Germline V CDR1 and CDR2: SGHNT, YENEEA.

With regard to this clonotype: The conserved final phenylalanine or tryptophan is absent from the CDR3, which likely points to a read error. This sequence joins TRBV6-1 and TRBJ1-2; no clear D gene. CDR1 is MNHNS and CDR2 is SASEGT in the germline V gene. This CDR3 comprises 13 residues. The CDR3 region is CASSVRTDYGYTS. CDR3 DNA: TGTGCTAGCAGTGTACGGACTGATTATGGCTACACCTCC.

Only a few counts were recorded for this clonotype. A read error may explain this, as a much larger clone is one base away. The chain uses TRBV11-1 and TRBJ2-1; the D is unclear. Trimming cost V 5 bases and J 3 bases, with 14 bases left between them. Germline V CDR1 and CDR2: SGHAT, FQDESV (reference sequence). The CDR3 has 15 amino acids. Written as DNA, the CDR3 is TGTGCCAGCAGCCTAGAGCAGACTGTCTACAATGAGCAGTTCTTC. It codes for CASSLEQTVYNEQFF.

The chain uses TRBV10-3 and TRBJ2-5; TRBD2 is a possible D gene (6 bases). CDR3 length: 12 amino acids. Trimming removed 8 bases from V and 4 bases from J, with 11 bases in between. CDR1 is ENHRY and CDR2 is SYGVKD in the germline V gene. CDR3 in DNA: TGTGCCATCGCCGGGACTGTAGAGACCCAGTACTTC. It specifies CAIAGTVETQYF.

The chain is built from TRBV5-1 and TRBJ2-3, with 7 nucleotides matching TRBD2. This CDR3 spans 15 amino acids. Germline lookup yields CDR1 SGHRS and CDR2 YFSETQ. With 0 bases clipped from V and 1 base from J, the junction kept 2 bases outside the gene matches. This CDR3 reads CASSLDAGGTDTQYF. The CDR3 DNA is TGCGCCAGCAGCTTGGATGCGGGAGGCACAGATACGCAGTATTTT.

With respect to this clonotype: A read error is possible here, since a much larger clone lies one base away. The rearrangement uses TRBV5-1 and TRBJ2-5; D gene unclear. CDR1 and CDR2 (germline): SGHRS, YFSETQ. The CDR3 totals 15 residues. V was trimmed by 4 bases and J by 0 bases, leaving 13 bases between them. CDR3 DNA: TGCGCCAGCAGCCCAAGTACTTGCGACCAAGAGACCCAGTACTTC. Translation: CASSPSTCDQETQYF.

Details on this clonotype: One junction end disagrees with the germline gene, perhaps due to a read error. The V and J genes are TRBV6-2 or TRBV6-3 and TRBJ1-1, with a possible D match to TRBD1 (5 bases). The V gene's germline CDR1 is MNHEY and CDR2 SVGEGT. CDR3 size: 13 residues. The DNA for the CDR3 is TGTGCAAGCAGCCCGCTTCAGGGTACTGAAGCTTTCTTT. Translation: CASSPLQGTEAFF.

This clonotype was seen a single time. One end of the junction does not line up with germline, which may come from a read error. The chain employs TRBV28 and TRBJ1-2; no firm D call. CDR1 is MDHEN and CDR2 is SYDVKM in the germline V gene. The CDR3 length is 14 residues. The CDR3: CASQPAGSNYGYTF. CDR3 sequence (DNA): TGTGCCAGCCAACCAGCGGGATCTAACTATGGCTACACTTTC.

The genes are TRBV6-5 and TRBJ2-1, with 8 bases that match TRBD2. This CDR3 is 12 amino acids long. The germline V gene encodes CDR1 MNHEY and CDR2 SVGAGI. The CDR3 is CASGDNVNEQFF. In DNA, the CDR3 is TGTGCTAGCGGGGACAACGTTAATGAGCAGTTCTTC.

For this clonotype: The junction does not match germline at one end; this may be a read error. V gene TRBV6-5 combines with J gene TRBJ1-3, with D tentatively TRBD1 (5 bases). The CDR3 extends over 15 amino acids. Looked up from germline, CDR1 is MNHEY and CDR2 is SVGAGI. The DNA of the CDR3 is TGTGCTAGCAGTTACTCGTCAGGGATTGGAAACATCATATATTTT. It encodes CASSYSSGIGNIIYF.

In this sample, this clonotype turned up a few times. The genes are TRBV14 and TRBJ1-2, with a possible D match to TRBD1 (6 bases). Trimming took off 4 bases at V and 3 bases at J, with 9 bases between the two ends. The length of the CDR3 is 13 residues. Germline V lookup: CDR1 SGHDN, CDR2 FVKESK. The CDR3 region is CASSLGGHYGYTF. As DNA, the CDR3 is TGTGCCAGCAGCCTAGGGGGGCACTATGGCTACACCTTC.

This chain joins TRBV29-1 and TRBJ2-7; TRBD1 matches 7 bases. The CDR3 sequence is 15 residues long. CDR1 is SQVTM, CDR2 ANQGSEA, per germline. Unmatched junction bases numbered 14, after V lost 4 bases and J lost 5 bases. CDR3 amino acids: CSVASGTVLSNEQYF. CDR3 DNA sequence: TGCAGCGTTGCCTCCGGGACAGTCTTATCCAACGAGCAGTACTTC.

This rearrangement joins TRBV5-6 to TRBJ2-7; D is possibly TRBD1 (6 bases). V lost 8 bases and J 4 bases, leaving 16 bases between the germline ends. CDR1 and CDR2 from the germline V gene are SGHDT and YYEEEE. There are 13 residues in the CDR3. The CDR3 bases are TGTGCCAGTAGTTCCGGGACACAGTACGAGCAGTACGTC. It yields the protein CASSSGTQYEQYV.

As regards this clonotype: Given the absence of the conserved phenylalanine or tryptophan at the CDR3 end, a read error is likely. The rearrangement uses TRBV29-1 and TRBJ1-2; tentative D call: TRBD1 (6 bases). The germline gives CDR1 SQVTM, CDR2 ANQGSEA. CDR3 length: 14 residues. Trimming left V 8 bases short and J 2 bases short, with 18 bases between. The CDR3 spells CSIVVGQQNYGYTI. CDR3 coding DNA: TGCAGCATTGTCGTTGGACAGCAAAACTATGGCTACACCATC.

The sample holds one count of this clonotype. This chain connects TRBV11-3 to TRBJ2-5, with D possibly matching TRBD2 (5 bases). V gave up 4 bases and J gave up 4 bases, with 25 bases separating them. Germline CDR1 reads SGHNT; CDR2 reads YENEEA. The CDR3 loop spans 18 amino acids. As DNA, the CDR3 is TGTGCCAGCAGCTCCACCTTTCATCTCGTAGCGAACCGAGAGACCCAGTACTTC. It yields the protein CASSSTFHLVANRETQYF.

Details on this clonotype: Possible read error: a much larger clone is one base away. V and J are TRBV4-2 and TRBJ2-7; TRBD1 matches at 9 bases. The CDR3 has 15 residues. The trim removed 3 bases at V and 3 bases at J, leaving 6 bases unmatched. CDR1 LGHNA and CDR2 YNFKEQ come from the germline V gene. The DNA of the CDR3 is TGTGCCAGCAGCCAGGGGCGGACAGGGGTCTACGAGCAGTACTTC. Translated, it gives CASSQGRTGVYEQYF.

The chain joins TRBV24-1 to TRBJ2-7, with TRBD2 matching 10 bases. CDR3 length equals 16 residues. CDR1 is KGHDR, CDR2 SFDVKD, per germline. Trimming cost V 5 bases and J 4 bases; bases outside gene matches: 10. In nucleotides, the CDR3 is TGTGCCACCAGTGGCGGGGGACTAGCGCAGATTTACGAGCAGTACGTC. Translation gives CATSGGGLAQIYEQYV.